A single sample gave rise to the 4 T cell receptor delta chains below, sequenced in a study of γδ T cells in repeated Plasmodium falciparum infection. Vgamma9/Vdelta2+ and Vdelta2-negative gammadelta T cells were flow-sorted from PBMC for bulk sequencing. TCRdb reanalysed the multiplex PCR reads via CATT. The table lists roughly 90,000 delta-chain clones, 0.75% to 1% of them singletons. Source material: gamma-delta T cells from blood. The receptors shown here come from a pool of human donors (malaria-infected and uninfected, not separated).

This clone showed up just a few times. The TCRdb protein, from a much larger clone, departs from this DNA's translation at residue 9, likely by read error; the protein shown derives from the DNA. The chain combines TRDV2 with TRDJ1; D might be TRDD3 (5 bases). TCRdb does not report a J gene; here it was assigned by matching the DNA to germline references. The V and J ends lost 1 base and 5 bases respectively, with 25 bases between them. The CDR3 sequence is 18 residues long. Per germline, CDR1 GEAIGNYY and CDR2 EKD. The chain's CDR3 is CACDTVFGEYARSDKLIF. The CDR3 nucleotides are TGTGCCTGTGACACGGTATTTGGGGAATACGCTCGGAGTGATAAACTCATCTTT.

This clone came up a few times. TCRdb assigns this DNA the protein of a much larger clone, which departs from its translation at residue 14; this likely reflects a read error, and the protein shown comes from translating the DNA. No J gene was assigned, while the V gene was called as TRDV2; the table calls TRDD3, which could not be checked here. Germline CDR1 is GEAIGNYY and CDR2 is EKD. CDR3 length: 15 amino acids. The CDR3 DNA sequence: TGTGCCTGTGAGCCTCTGGGGGATTACACCGATAAACTCACCTTT. It encodes CACEPLGDYTDKLTF.

To note about this clone: The TCRdb protein comes from a much larger clone and disagrees with this DNA's translation at residue 9, likely due to a read error; the protein given here is derived from the DNA. The rearrangement links TRDV1 to TRDJ1; D might be TRDD3 (5 bases). TCRdb gives no J gene; it was assigned here by matching the DNA to germline. The germline V gene has CDR1 TSWWSYY and CDR2 QGS. V was trimmed by 0 bases and J by 5 bases, leaving 25 bases between them. This CDR3 contains 19 residues. The CDR3 coding sequence is TGTGCTCTTGGGGAACTAGGGGGTGCAGAGTCTTACCCTTGGGATAAACTCATCTTT. Translation: CALGELGGAESYPWDKLIF.

This clone was detected a few times. A far larger clone is just one base off, so this is likely a read error. Additional DNA sequences in this sample encode the identical CDR3. The chain employs TRDV2 and TRDJ1; 11 bases match TRDD3. TCRdb gives no J gene; it was assigned here by matching the DNA to germline. Looked up from germline, CDR1 is GEAIGNYY and CDR2 is EKD. CDR3 size: 16 residues. V shed 8 bases, J shed 9 bases, and the junction held 19 bases outside the gene matches. CDR3 sequence reads: CASPLNVLGDILELIF. The CDR3 nucleotides read TGTGCCTCTCCCCTCAACGTACTGGGGGATATATTAGAACTCATCTTT.